The 7 T cell receptor beta chains below were found in one sample sequenced in a study of OX40 agonist ivuxolimab in advanced cancers. The table came from immunoSEQ multiplex PCR; TCRdb's copy has only in-frame clones and leaves some out. The sample has tens of thousands of clones, around 87% seen once. The sample was CD4+ or CD8+ T cells sorted from blood, taken in a trial of the OX40 agonist ivuxolimab. These receptors were collected from an adult with an advanced solid tumor such as melanoma, head and neck, liver or kidney cancer.

This sequence joins TRBV6-1 and TRBJ1-1, with TRBD1 identical over 8 bases. Germline V gene lookup returns CDR1 MNHNS and CDR2 SASEGT. The junction had 15 bases not matched to a gene; V was cut back by 1 base and J by 5 bases. The length of the CDR3 is 18 residues. CDR3 DNA sequence: TGTGCCAGCAGTGAAGAGTCCAGGGGGCAGAGGTTTTGGACTGAAGCTTTCTTT. It is translated as CASSEESRGQRFWTEAFF.

This chain connects TRBV2 to TRBJ2-1, with a tentative D call TRBD1 (5 bases). This CDR3 contains 14 residues. CDR1 is SNHLY and CDR2 is FYNNEI in the germline V gene. V lost 2 bases to trimming and J lost 7 bases, with 12 bases between them. CDR3 residues: CASSESLGPNEQFF. The CDR3 bases are TGTGCCAGCAGTGAATCCCTGGGGCCTAATGAGCAGTTCTTC.

The genes are TRBV2 and TRBJ1-4; TRBD1 agrees at 7 bases. CDR1 and CDR2 (germline): SNHLY, FYNNEI. There are 16 residues in the CDR3. With 6 bases clipped from V and 0 bases from J, the junction kept 7 bases outside the gene matches. The CDR3 sequence: CASSVRQGSTNEKLFF. Here the CDR3 DNA reads TGTGCCAGCAGCGTAAGACAGGGCTCAACTAATGAAAAACTGTTTTTT.

The gene calls are TRBV2 and TRBJ1-2, with D maybe TRBD1 (5 bases). CDR1 is SNHLY, CDR2 FYNNEI, per germline. Trimming removed 2 bases at V and 4 bases at J, with 11 bases between. This CDR3 contains 14 residues. The CDR3 loop is CASSERTGGYGYTF. The CDR3 DNA reads TGTGCCAGCAGTGAAAGAACAGGTGGCTATGGCTACACCTTC.

The rearrangement joins TRBV11-2 to TRBJ1-1, with 9 bases identical to TRBD1. There are 14 residues in the CDR3. Trimming removed 5 bases from V and 4 bases from J; junction bases left unmatched: 5. Germline V CDR1 and CDR2: SGHAT, FQNNGV. This CDR3 is CASSVGQGITEAFF. CDR3 nucleotide sequence: TGTGCCAGCAGCGTGGGACAGGGTATCACTGAAGCTTTCTTT.

The chain uses TRBV5-1 and TRBJ2-1, with D perhaps matching TRBD1 (5 bases). Trimming took 0 bases from V and 9 from J, leaving 13 bases between them. The CDR3 sequence is 14 residues long. Germline V lookup: CDR1 SGHRS, CDR2 YFSETQ. CDR3 sequence reads: CASSLAARGLEQFF. DNA for the CDR3: TGCGCCAGCAGCTTGGCGGCTAGGGGTCTTGAGCAGTTCTTC. Full variable domain (missing parts from reference TRBV5-1 and TRBJ2-1): KAGVTQTPRYLIKTRGQQVTLSCSPISGHRSVSWYQQTPGQGLQFLFEYFSETQRNKGNFPGRFSGRQFSNSRSEMNVSTLELGDSALYLCASSLAARGLEQFFGPGTRLTVL.

This clone was observed once. The V gene is TRBV5-8, the J gene TRBJ1-1; TRBD1 agrees at 7 bases. Unmatched junction bases numbered 4, after V lost 0 bases and J lost 2 bases. Germline V gene lookup returns CDR1 SGHTS and CDR2 YDEGEE. This CDR3 contains 15 residues. The CDR3 loop is CASSLVGTANTEAFF. CDR3 nucleotides: TGTGCCAGCAGCTTGGTGGGGACAGCCAACACTGAAGCTTTCTTT.